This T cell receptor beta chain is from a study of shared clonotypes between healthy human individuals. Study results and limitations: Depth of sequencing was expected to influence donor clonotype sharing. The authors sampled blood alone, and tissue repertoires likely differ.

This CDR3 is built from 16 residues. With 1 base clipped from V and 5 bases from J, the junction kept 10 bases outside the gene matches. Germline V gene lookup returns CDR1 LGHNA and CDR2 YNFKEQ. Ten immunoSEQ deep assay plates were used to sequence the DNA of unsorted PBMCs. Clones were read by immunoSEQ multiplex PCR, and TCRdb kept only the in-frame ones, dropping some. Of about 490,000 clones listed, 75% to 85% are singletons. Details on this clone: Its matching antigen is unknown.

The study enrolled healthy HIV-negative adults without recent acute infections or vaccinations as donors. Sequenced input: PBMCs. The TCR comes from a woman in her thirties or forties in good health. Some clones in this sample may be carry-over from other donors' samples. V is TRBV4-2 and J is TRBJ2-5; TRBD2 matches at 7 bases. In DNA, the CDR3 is TGTGCCAGCAGCCAAGGGGGGGAGGGCGACTGGGAGACCCAGTACTTC. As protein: CASSQGGEGDWETQYF.